The 13 T cell receptor beta chains given below trace back to one sample, sequenced in a study of Graves' ophthalmopathy and Graves' hyperthyroidism. Scientists amplified the TCR beta CDR3 regions from RNA transcripts. Second-round multiplex PCR came after first-round RT-PCR with HTBI primers. Via MiXCR, TCRdb re-called the multiplex PCR reads, giving one row per CDR3 protein. The table records 200,000 to 300,000 distinct CDR3 sequences, about 47% of them present only once. Sequenced sample: peripheral blood. The receptor set was obtained from an adult man with Graves' ophthalmopathy.

This clonotype was detected a few times. The rearrangement joins TRBV7-8 to TRBJ1-1; D uncertain. The germline gives CDR1 SGHVS, CDR2 FQNEAQ. V was cut by 3 bases and J by 0 bases, with 5 bases left in between. The CDR3 spans 13 residues. The CDR3 DNA sequence: TGTGCCAGCAGCTTTCCTTTGAACACTGAAGCTTTCTTT. Translation gives CASSFPLNTEAFF. Full variable domain (missing parts from reference TRBV7-8 and TRBJ1-1): GAGVSQSPRYKVAKRGQDVALRCDPISGHVSLFWYQQALGQGPEFLTYFQNEAQLDKSGLPSDRFFAERPEGSVSTLKIQRTQQEDSAVYLCASSFPLNTEAFFGQGTRLTVV.

This chain connects TRBV20-1 to TRBJ2-6; the D gene is possibly TRBD1 (5 bases). In germline, CDR1 is DFQATT, CDR2 SNEGSKA (reference sequence). Between the trimmed V and J ends, which lost 2 bases and 4 bases, there was a span of 15 bases. The CDR3 totals 16 residues. The CDR3 coding sequence is TGCAGTGCTAGACCGATCTGGGGCGCCGGGGCCAACGTCCTGACTTTC. This sequence encodes CSARPIWGAGANVLTF.

This clonotype showed up just a few times. The chain is built from TRBV6-1 and TRBJ2-7, with no clear D. Germline V CDR1 and CDR2: MNHNS, SASEGT. Trimming left V 10 bases short and J 2 bases short, with 12 bases between. The CDR3 loop spans 12 amino acids. The CDR3 nucleotides read TGTGCCACCCCGACGGAGACCTACGAGCAGTACTTC. Translation: CATPTETYEQYF.

This clonotype was picked up many times. The chain combines TRBV4-2 with TRBJ2-7; 8 bases are shared with TRBD1. This CDR3 is built from 14 residues. J gave up 3 bases and V 5 bases, and 6 bases lay outside the gene matches. Looked up from germline, CDR1 is LGHNA and CDR2 is YNFKEQ. The CDR3 loop is CASSTTGELYEQYF. The CDR3 DNA reads TGTGCCAGCAGCACGACAGGGGAGCTCTACGAGCAGTACTTC.

The CDR3 reads CASSLGVGQGLGKAFF. The CDR3, as DNA: TGTGCCAGCAGCTTGGGTGTGGGACAGGGTTTGGGAAAAGCTTTCTTT. The rearrangement uses TRBV5-6 and TRBJ1-1; TRBD1 aligns across 9 bases. Trimming removed 0 bases from V and 9 bases from J; junction bases left unmatched: 12. Germline values: CDR1 SGHDT, CDR2 YYEEEE. This CDR3 is built from 16 residues.

The chain joins TRBV7-3 to TRBJ1-3; the match to TRBD1 covers 8 bases. V lost 5 bases to trimming and J lost 4 bases; unmatched junction nucleotides: 16. CDR1 is SGHTA, CDR2 FQGTGA, per germline. The CDR3 is made up of 18 amino acids. The CDR3 region has the DNA TGTGCCAGCAGCACACTCCCGGGACAGGCGCCGATGGGAAACACCATATATTTT. The encoded protein is CASSTLPGQAPMGNTIYF.

The V and J genes are TRBV7-8 and TRBJ1-2; D is undetermined. The germline V gene encodes CDR1 SGHVS and CDR2 FQNEAQ. This CDR3 contains 13 residues. V lost 5 bases to trimming and J lost 5 bases, with 12 bases between them. The CDR3 DNA sequence: TGTGCCAGCAGCGCAGCCGGGTATTATGGCTACACCTTC. Protein: CASSAAGYYGYTF.

This clonotype was seen only a few times. This chain's CDR3 is CASSTGVGTGELFF. The CDR3 nucleotides are TGTGCCAGTAGTACAGGGGTAGGGACCGGGGAGCTGTTTTTT. J is TRBJ2-2 and V is TRBV19; the D gene is possibly TRBD1 (6 bases). With 4 bases removed from V and 5 bases from J, the gap between germline ends came to 11 bases. Germline lookup yields CDR1 LNHDA and CDR2 SQIVND (reference sequence). The CDR3 length is 14 residues. Complete variable domain (other parts from reference TRBV19 and TRBJ2-2): DGGITQSPKYLFRKEGQNVTLSCEQNLNHDAMYWYRQDPGQGLRLIYYSQIVNDFQKGDIAEGYSVSREKKESFPLTVTSAQKNPTAFYLCASSTGVGTGELFFGEGSRLTVL.

This clonotype was seen at least ten times. The rearrangement links TRBV2 to TRBJ2-6; no definite D call. There are 14 residues in the CDR3. Trimming took off 6 bases at V and 0 bases at J, with 6 bases between the two ends. CDR1 and CDR2 from the germline V gene are SNHLY and FYNNEI. The CDR3 sequence: CASSPFSGANVLTF. In DNA form, the CDR3 reads TGTGCCAGCAGCCCCTTCTCTGGGGCCAACGTCCTGACTTTC. Supplemented by reference TRBV2 and TRBJ2-6, the full variable domain reads EPEVTQTPSHQVTQMGQEVILRCVPISNHLYFYWYRQILGQKVEFLVSFYNNEISEKSEIFDDQFSVERPDGSNFTLKIRSTKLEDSAMYFCASSPFSGANVLTFGAGSRLTVL.

V gene TRBV29-1 combines with J gene TRBJ2-2; D is possibly TRBD1 (6 bases). V lost 8 bases to trimming and J lost 3 bases, with 10 bases between them. This CDR3 has 12 amino acids. The germline V gene encodes CDR1 SQVTM and CDR2 ANQGSEA. CDR3: CSFRGDTGELFF. The CDR3 coding sequence is TGCAGCTTCAGGGGCGACACCGGGGAGCTGTTTTTT.

The sample holds one count of this clonotype. The rearrangement links TRBV4-1 to TRBJ1-6; D gene uncertain. CDR1 is MGHRA, CDR2 YSYEKL, per germline. Trimming took 1 base from V and 0 from J, leaving 13 bases between them. CDR3 size: 18 residues. The CDR3 DNA reads TGCGCCAGCAGCCAAGCGTTGTCAGCTAGCTCCTATAATTCACCCCTCCACTTT. This encodes CASSQALSASSYNSPLHF.

The chain is built from TRBV6-6 and TRBJ1-2; no reliable D call. Germline V gene sequence: CDR1 MNHNY, CDR2 SVGAGI (reference sequence). V dropped 2 bases and J dropped 3 bases, with 7 bases sitting between them. This CDR3 comprises 13 residues. The CDR3 DNA follows: TGTGCCAGCAGTTACGAAAAATACTATGGCTACACCTTC. It translates to CASSYEKYYGYTF.

This clonotype showed up many times. The chain has TRBV20-1 and TRBJ1-2; D perhaps matches TRBD1 (6 bases). CDR3 length: 14 residues. V lost 2 bases to trimming and J lost 5 bases, with 15 bases between them. Germline-derived CDR1 and CDR2 are DFQATT and SNEGSKA (reference sequence). CDR3 sequence (DNA): TGCAGTGCTAGATCAACAGGGATCGGATATGGCTACACCTTC. Translation: CSARSTGIGYGYTF.